Reported below is one T cell receptor beta chain. This sample stems from a study of blood T cell repertoires in COVID-19. As for the study in general: The United States, Italy and Spain supplied acute and convalescent COVID-19 samples. Nucleic acid was either cDNA or gDNA, and it came from T cells, B-cell-depleted T cells, or PBMCs.

Germline loops: CDR1 LGHNA, CDR2 YSLEER. After removal of 0 bases from V and 5 bases from J, the junction contained 5 bases not matched to a gene. CDR3 size: 15 residues. As originally analysed: Amplified reference gene primers provided the basis for estimating nucleated cell counts. Produced via immunoSEQ multiplex PCR; TCRdb's table is partial and in-frame only. D and trimming come from the DNA, and the V and J calls and clone size come from that table. The data contain 100,000 to 150,000 clones, about 88% of them seen just once; the ten biggest clones take up roughly 1.2%. This receptor was obtained from a woman over 75 with acute or convalescent COVID-19. The gene calls are TRBV4-3 and TRBJ1-2; 8 nucleotides line up with TRBD1. Sequenced sample: peripheral blood. The CDR3 is CASSQDSGQGYGYTF. In DNA form, the CDR3 reads TGCGCCAGCAGCCAAGATTCTGGACAGGGATATGGCTACACCTTC.